This TCR beta chain was retrieved from a study of shared clonotypes between healthy human individuals. Germline V gene sequence: CDR1 LGHNA, CDR2 YSLEER. V lost 0 bases, J lost 4 bases, and 9 bases stayed unmatched. CDR3 length: 18 residues. CD8 cells classed as naive were CD45RO-negative and positively selected for CCR7, excluding terminally differentiated effector memory CD45RA+ cells. Sequencing was performed with immunoSEQ multiplex PCR; in TCRdb, only in-frame clones are kept and a portion is missing. Of about 2 million clones detected, about 95% appear once; the ten largest clones hold more than 0.9%.

Sequences were obtained from naive CD8+ T cells sorted from blood. This chain connects TRBV4-3 to TRBJ2-1, with 10 nucleotides matching TRBD2. The clonotype originates from a man younger than 35 in good health. The CDR3 loop reads CASSQEFPSGSGYNEQFF. For the CDR3, the DNA is TGCGCCAGCAGCCAAGAGTTTCCTAGCGGGAGTGGGTACAATGAGCAGTTCTTC.